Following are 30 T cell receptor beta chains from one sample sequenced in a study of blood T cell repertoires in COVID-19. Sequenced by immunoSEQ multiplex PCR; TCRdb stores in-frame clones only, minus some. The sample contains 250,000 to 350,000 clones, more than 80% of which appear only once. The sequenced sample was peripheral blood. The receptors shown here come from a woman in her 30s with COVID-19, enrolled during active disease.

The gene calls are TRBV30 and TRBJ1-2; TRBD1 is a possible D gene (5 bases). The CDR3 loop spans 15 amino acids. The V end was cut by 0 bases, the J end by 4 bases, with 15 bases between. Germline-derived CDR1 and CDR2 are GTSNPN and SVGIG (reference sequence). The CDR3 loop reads CAWSVWVGQGYGYTF. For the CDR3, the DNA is TGTGCCTGGAGTGTCTGGGTTGGGCAGGGCTATGGCTACACCTTC.

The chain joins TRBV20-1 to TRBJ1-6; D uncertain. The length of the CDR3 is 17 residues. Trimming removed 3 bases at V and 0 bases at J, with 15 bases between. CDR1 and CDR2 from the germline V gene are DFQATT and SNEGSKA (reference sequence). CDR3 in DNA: TGCAGTGCTAGTCTGGGAGGGCAGTCCTCCTATAATTCACCCCTCCACTTT. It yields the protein CSASLGGQSSYNSPLHF.

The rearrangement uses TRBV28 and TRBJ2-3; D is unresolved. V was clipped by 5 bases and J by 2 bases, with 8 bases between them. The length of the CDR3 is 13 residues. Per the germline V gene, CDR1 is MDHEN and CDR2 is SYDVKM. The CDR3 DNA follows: TGTGCCAGCAGTAGCTTTTACACAGATACGCAGTATTTT. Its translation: CASSSFYTDTQYF.

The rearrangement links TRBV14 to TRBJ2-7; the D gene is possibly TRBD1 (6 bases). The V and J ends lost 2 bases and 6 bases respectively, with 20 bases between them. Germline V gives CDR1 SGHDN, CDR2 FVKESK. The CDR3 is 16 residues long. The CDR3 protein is CASSQTPTGPTSEQYF. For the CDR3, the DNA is TGTGCCAGCAGCCAAACCCCGACAGGCCCTACGAGCGAGCAGTACTTC.

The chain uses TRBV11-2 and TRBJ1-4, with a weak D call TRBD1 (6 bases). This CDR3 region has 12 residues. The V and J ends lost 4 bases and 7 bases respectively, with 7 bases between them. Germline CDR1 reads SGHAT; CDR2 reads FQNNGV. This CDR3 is CASSSRGEKLFF. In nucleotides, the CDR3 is TGTGCCAGCAGCTCCAGGGGTGAAAAACTGTTTTTT.

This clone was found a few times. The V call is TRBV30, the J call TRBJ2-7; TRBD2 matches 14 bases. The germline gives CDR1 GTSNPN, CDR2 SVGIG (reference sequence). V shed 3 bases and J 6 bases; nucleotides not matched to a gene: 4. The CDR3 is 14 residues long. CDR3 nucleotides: TGTGCCTGGAGCCCCGGGACTAGCGGGAGCGAGCAGTACTTC. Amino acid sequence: CAWSPGTSGSEQYF.

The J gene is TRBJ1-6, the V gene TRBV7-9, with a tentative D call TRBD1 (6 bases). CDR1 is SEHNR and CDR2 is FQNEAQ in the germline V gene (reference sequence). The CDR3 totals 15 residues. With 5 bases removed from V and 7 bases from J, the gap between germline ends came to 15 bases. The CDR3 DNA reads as TGTGCCAGCAGCAACCCGAGACAGGAGAATTCACCCCTCCACTTT. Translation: CASSNPRQENSPLHF.

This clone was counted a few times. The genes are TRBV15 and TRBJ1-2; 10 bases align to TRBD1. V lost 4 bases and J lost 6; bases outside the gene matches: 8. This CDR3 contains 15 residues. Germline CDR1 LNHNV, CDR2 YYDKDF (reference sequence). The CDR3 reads CATSTHTGTGDGYTF. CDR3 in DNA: TGTGCCACCAGCACTCACACCGGGACAGGGGATGGCTACACCTTC.

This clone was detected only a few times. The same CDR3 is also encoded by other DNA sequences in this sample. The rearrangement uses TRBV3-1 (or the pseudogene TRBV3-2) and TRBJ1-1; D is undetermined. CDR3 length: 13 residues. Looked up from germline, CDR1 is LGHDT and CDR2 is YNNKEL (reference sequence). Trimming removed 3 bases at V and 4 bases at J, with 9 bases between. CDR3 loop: CASSQGGSTEAFF. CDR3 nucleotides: TGTGCCAGCAGCCAGGGCGGGAGCACTGAAGCTTTCTTT.

The CDR3 bases are TGTGCCAGCAGTACCAGACCAGGGAACACTGAAGCTTTCTTT. Amino acids: CASSTRPGNTEAFF. The V gene is TRBV7-2, the J gene TRBJ1-1; D gene ambiguous. CDR1 and CDR2 (germline): SGHTA, FQGNSA. This CDR3 region has 14 residues. Trimming cost V 6 bases and J 1 base, with 12 bases left between them.

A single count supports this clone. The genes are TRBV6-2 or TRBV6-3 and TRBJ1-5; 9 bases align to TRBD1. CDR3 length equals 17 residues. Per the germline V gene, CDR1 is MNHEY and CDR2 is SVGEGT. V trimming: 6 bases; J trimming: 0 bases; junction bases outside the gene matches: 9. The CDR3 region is CASSPGQGRYSNQPQHF. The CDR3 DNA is TGTGCCAGCAGCCCCGGACAGGGGAGGTATAGCAATCAGCCCCAGCATTTT.

The CDR3 is CASSYWGGKNYGYTF. In DNA, the CDR3 is TGTGCCAGCAGTTACTGGGGGGGAAAGAACTATGGCTACACCTTC. The chain uses TRBV6-5 and TRBJ1-2; tentative D call: TRBD1 (5 bases). Germline CDR1 MNHEY, CDR2 SVGAGI. Trimming left V 1 base short and J 2 bases short, with 11 bases between. There are 15 residues in the CDR3.

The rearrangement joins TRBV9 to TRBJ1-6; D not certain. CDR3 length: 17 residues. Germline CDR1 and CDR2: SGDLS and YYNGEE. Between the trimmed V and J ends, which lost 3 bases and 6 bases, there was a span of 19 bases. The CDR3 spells CASSALRDLRSNSPLHF. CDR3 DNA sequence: TGTGCCAGCAGCGCACTCCGGGATCTAAGGAGTAATTCACCCCTCCACTTT.

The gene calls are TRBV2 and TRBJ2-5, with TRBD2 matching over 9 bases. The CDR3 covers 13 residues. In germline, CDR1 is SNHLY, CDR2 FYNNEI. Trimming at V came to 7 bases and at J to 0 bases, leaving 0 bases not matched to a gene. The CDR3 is CASTSGNQETQYF. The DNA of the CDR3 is TGTGCCAGCACTAGCGGGAACCAAGAGACCCAGTACTTC.

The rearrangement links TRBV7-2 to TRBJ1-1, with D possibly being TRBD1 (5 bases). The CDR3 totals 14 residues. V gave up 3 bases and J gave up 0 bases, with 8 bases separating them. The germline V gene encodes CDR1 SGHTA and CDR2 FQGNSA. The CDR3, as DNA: TGTGCCAGCAGCTTTCAGACAGTGAACACTGAAGCTTTCTTT. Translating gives CASSFQTVNTEAFF.

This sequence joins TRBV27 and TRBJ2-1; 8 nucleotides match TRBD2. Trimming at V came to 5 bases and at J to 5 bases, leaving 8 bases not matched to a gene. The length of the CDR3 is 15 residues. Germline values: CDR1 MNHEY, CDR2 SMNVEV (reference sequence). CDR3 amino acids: CASSPRREAHNEQFF. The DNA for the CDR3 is TGTGCCAGCAGTCCACGGCGGGAGGCCCACAATGAGCAGTTCTTC.

The CDR3 region is CASSFAGPIGNTEAFF. The DNA of the CDR3 is TGTGCCAGCAGCTTTGCAGGGCCTATAGGGAACACTGAAGCTTTCTTT. The V gene is TRBV7-9, the J gene TRBJ1-1; D may be TRBD1 (5 bases). Per germline, CDR1 SEHNR and CDR2 FQNEAQ (reference sequence). The CDR3 has 16 amino acids. V was trimmed by 3 bases and J by 1 base, leaving 15 bases between them. The full variable domain, in which reference TRBV7-9 and TRBJ1-1 provide the parts outside the CDR3, is DTGVSQNPRHKITKRGQNVTFRCDPISEHNRLYWYRQTLGQGPEFLTYFQNEAQLEKSRLLSDRFSAERPKGSFSTLEIQRTEQGDSAMYLCASSFAGPIGNTEAFFGQGTRLTVV.

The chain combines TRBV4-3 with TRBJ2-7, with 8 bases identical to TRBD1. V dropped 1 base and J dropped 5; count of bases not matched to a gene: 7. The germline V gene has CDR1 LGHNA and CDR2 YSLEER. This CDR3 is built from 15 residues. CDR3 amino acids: CASSQALTGADEQYF. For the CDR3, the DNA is TGCGCCAGCAGCCAAGCATTGACAGGGGCCGACGAGCAGTACTTC.

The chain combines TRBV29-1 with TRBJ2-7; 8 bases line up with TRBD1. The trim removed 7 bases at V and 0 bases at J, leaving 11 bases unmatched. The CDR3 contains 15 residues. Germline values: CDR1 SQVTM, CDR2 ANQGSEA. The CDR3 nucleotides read TGCAGCGCCCTGGACACAGGGGGAAACTCCTACGAGCAGTACTTC. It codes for CSALDTGGNSYEQYF.

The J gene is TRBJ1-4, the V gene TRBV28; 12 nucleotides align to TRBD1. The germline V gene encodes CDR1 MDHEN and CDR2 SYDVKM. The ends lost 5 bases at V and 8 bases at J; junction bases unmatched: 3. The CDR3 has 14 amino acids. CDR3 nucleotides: TGTGCCAGCAGTCTGGGGACAGGGGGCGAAAAACTGTTTTTT. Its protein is CASSLGTGGEKLFF.

CDR3 bases: TGTGCCAGCAGCGCGGGACAGGCCGAATCCTGGTACACTGAAGCTTTCTTT. Translated: CASSAGQAESWYTEAFF. The rearrangement uses TRBV5-6 and TRBJ1-1, with 8 bases identical to TRBD1. The CDR3 runs to 17 residues. From germline, CDR1 is SGHDT and CDR2 YYEEEE. V shed 4 bases, J shed 3 bases, and the junction held 14 bases outside the gene matches.

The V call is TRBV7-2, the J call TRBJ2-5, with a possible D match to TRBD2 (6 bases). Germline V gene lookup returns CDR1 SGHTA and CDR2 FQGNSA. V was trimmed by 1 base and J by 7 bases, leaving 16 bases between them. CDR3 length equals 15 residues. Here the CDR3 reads CASSLEWDSSLTQYF. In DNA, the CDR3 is TGTGCCAGCAGCTTAGAGTGGGACTCCTCGCTGACCCAGTACTTC.

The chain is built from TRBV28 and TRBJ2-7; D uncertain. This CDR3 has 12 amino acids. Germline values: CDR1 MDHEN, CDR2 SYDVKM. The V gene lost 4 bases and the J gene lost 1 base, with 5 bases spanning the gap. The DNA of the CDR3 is TGTGCCAGCAGTTCCGTTTCCTACGAGCAGTACTTC. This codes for CASSSVSYEQYF. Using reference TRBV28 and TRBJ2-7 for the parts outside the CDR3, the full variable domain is DVKVTQSSRYLVKRTGEKVFLECVQDMDHENMFWYRQDPGLGLRLIYFSYDVKMKEKGDIPEGYSVSREKKERFSLILESASTNQTSMYLCASSSVSYEQYFGPGTRLTVT.

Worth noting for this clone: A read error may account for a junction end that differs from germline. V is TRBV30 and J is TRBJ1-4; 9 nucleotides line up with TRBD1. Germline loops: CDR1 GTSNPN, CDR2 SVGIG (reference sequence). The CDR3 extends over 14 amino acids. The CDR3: CAWGQGSTNEKLFF. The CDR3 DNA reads TGTGCCTGGGGACAGGGGTCAACAAATGAAAAACTGTTTTTT.

In DNA, the CDR3 is TGTGCCAGCAGCCTCGCAGGGTCCTATTACAATGAGCAGTTCTTC. Protein sequence: CASSLAGSYYNEQFF. The V and J genes are TRBV5-4 and TRBJ2-1; weak D call: TRBD1 (5 bases). Per the germline V gene, CDR1 is SGHNT and CDR2 is YYREEE (reference sequence). The CDR3 runs to 15 residues. V lost 4 bases and J lost 4, with 15 bases in between.

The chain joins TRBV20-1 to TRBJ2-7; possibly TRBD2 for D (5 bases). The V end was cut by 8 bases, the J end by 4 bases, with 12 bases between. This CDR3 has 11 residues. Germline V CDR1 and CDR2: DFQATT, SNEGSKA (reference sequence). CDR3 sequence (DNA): TGCAGTTCCCCGGGGTCATACGAGCAGTACTTC. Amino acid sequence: CSSPGSYEQYF.

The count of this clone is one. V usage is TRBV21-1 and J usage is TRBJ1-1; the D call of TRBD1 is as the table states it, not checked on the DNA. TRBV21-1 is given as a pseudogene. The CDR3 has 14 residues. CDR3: CALGTGGRETEAFF. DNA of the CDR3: TGTGCCTTAGGGACAGGGGGCCGAGAGACTGAAGCTTTCTTT.

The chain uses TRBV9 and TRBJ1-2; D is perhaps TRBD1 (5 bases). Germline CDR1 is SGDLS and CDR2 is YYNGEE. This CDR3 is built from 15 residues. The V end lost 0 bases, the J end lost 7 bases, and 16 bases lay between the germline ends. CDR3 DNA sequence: TGTGCCAGCAGCGTAGCAGGCAGGGCAGTAGGTGGCTACACCTTC. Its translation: CASSVAGRAVGGYTF.

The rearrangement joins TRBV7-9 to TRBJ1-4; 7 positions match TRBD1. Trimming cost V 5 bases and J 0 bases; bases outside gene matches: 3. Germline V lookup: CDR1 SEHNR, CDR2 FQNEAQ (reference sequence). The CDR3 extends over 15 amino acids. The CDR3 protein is CASSPQGATNEKLFF. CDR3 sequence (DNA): TGTGCCAGCAGCCCCCAGGGGGCAACTAATGAAAAACTGTTTTTT.

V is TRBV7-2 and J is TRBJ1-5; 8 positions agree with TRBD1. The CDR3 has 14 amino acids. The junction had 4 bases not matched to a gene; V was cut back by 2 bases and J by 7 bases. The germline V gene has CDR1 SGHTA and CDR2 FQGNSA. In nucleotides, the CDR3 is TGTGCCAGCAGCTTACAGGGGGCCGACCAGCCCCAGCATTTT. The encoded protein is CASSLQGADQPQHF.